Below are 15 T cell receptor beta chains sequenced from a single sample in a study of blood T cell repertoires in COVID-19. TCRdb keeps only in-frame clones here, not all; method: immunoSEQ multiplex PCR. The table records 250,000 to 350,000 clones, about 90% of them present only once. What was sequenced was peripheral blood. These receptors came from a woman aged 25 to 39 with COVID-19, enrolled during active disease.

The CDR3 region has the DNA TGTGCCAGCAGATCGGGGTTTGTAGGGGAGCAGTACTTC. This codes for CASRSGFVGEQYF. V gene TRBV6-5 combines with J gene TRBJ2-7; weak D call: TRBD2 (5 bases). V lost 6 bases, J lost 7 bases, and 16 bases lay in between. This CDR3 spans 13 amino acids. Per the germline V gene, CDR1 is MNHEY and CDR2 is SVGAGI.

This clone was picked up a small number of times. The chain links TRBV19 to TRBJ2-5; TRBD2 agrees at 10 bases. V shed 3 bases, J shed 4 bases, and the junction held 11 bases outside the gene matches. Germline V gives CDR1 LNHDA, CDR2 SQIVND (reference sequence). This CDR3 has 17 residues. CDR3 residues: CASSIFSASGSGETQYF. As DNA, the CDR3 is TGTGCCAGTAGTATTTTCTCGGCTAGCGGGAGTGGAGAGACCCAGTACTTC.

The CDR3 spells CAWSPGLRAQYF. CDR3 nucleotide sequence: TGTGCCTGGAGTCCGGGACTTCGGGCGCAGTATTTT. The chain carries TRBV30 and TRBJ2-3, with TRBD2 as a possible D gene (6 bases). Germline V gives CDR1 GTSNPN, CDR2 SVGIG (reference sequence). Trimming took off 2 bases at V and 10 bases at J, with 13 bases between the two ends. There are 12 residues in the CDR3.

V is TRBV7-2 and J is TRBJ2-1; 10 bases agree with TRBD2. V lost 5 bases and J lost 9; bases outside the gene matches: 4. Germline CDR1 reads SGHTA; CDR2 reads FQGNSA. This CDR3 region has 13 residues. Written as DNA, the CDR3 is TGTGCCAGCAGCCCAATAGCGGGGGGTGAGCAGTTCTTC. Translation gives CASSPIAGGEQFF. Using reference TRBV7-2 and TRBJ2-1 for the parts outside the CDR3, the full variable domain is GAGVSQSPSNKVTEKGKDVELRCDPISGHTALYWYRQSLGQGLEFLIYFQGNSAPDKSGLPSDRFSAERTGGSVSTLTIQRTQQEDSAVYLCASSPIAGGEQFFGPGTRLTVL.

Comment on this clone: This same CDR3 is encoded by further DNA sequences in the sample. The chain is built from TRBV3-1 (or the pseudogene TRBV3-2) and TRBJ1-4; TRBD1 agrees at 7 bases. CDR1 and CDR2 (germline): LGHDT, YNNKEL (reference sequence). V dropped 1 base and J dropped 4; count of bases not matched to a gene: 3. The CDR3 totals 15 residues. The chain's CDR3 is CASSQAGGGNEKLFF. Written as DNA, the CDR3 is TGTGCCAGCAGCCAAGCAGGGGGAGGTAATGAAAAACTGTTTTTT.

The V and J genes are TRBV9 and TRBJ1-3; weak D call: TRBD1 (5 bases). The CDR3 is 17 amino acids. The V and J ends lost 3 bases and 6 bases respectively, with 22 bases between them. From germline, CDR1 is SGDLS and CDR2 YYNGEE. The CDR3 DNA reads as TGTGCCAGCAGCGCTCTAGGATTAGGGAGGGGTGCAAACACCATATATTTT. This gives the protein CASSALGLGRGANTIYF. Combining the CDR3 with reference TRBV9 and TRBJ1-3 gives the whole variable domain DSGVTQTPKHLITATGQRVTLRCSPRSGDLSVYWYQQSLDQGLQFLIQYYNGEERAKGNILERFSAQQFPDLHSELNLSSLELGDSALYFCASSALGLGRGANTIYFGEGSWLTVV.

The rearrangement uses TRBV25-1 and TRBJ2-1; 12 positions match TRBD2. This CDR3 comprises 15 residues. V shed 4 bases and J 8 bases; nucleotides not matched to a gene: 6. Germline CDR1 reads MGHDK; CDR2 reads SYGVNS. The CDR3 spells CASSGTSGRRHEQFF. DNA of the CDR3: TGTGCCAGCAGTGGAACTAGCGGGAGGCGGCATGAGCAGTTCTTC.

This clone has only one observation. CDR3 nucleotide sequence: TGTGCCAGCAGCCGGACCGGGACTAGCGGGAGATTCGGCACAGATACGCAGTATTTT. It yields the protein CASSRTGTSGRFGTDTQYF. V gene TRBV13 combines with J gene TRBJ2-3, with 14 bases fitting TRBD2. Per germline, CDR1 PRHDT and CDR2 FYEKMQ (reference sequence). The CDR3 has 19 residues. V lost 5 bases and J lost 1; bases outside the gene matches: 11.

J is TRBJ1-6 and V is TRBV6-6, with 9 bases identical to TRBD1. Germline V lookup: CDR1 MNHNY, CDR2 SVGAGI (reference sequence). The CDR3 spans 16 residues. Unmatched junction bases numbered 10, after V lost 6 bases and J lost 7 bases. The CDR3 bases are TGTGCCAGCAGCATGACAGGGGGGAAACTAAATTCACCCCTCCACTTT. Protein product: CASSMTGGKLNSPLHF.

The rearrangement links TRBV6-5 to TRBJ2-7, with 9 bases that match TRBD1. V shed 2 bases and J 2 bases; nucleotides not matched to a gene: 1. The CDR3 extends over 14 amino acids. CDR1 and CDR2 from the germline V gene are MNHEY and SVGAGI. The CDR3 spells CASSYGTGPYEQYF. CDR3 bases: TGTGCCAGCAGTTACGGGACAGGGCCCTACGAGCAGTACTTC.

The chain links TRBV24-1 to TRBJ2-3; 8 bases fit TRBD2. CDR1 is KGHDR and CDR2 is SFDVKD in the germline V gene. This CDR3 contains 14 residues. V lost 4 bases and J lost 4; bases outside the gene matches: 3. CDR3 nucleotide sequence: TGTGCCACCAGTGAACGGGGGGGGGCAGATACGCAGTATTTT. It codes for CATSERGGADTQYF.

CDR3 residues: CASSATGYDNQPQHF. In DNA form, the CDR3 reads TGTGCCAGCAGCGCCACAGGCTACGACAATCAGCCCCAGCATTTT. The gene calls are TRBV3-1 (or the pseudogene TRBV3-2) and TRBJ1-5; tentatively, D is TRBD1 (5 bases). Germline V lookup: CDR1 LGHDT, CDR2 YNNKEL (reference sequence). The CDR3 extends over 15 amino acids. The V gene lost 5 bases and the J gene lost 3 bases, with 14 bases spanning the gap.

The chain employs TRBV3-1 (or the pseudogene TRBV3-2) and TRBJ2-2, with 8 nucleotides matching TRBD2. V shed 2 bases, J shed 2 bases, and the junction held 4 bases outside the gene matches. Per the germline V gene, CDR1 is LGHDT and CDR2 is YNNKEL (reference sequence). This CDR3 is 16 amino acids long. The CDR3 bases are TGTGCCAGCAGCCAAACTAGCGGAGCAAACACCGGGGAGCTGTTTTTT. Translating it yields CASSQTSGANTGELFF.

The chain carries TRBV5-1 and TRBJ2-7; D is possibly TRBD1 (6 bases). Germline V gene lookup returns CDR1 SGHRS and CDR2 YFSETQ. The CDR3 sequence is 14 residues long. V lost 3 bases, J lost 4 bases, and 14 bases lay in between. The CDR3 DNA is TGCGCCAGCAGCTCGCAGGGGTGGGAGTACGAGCAGTACTTC. The encoded protein is CASSSQGWEYEQYF.

The genes are TRBV2 and TRBJ1-6; D not certain. Germline CDR1 is SNHLY and CDR2 is FYNNEI. The CDR3 sequence is 14 residues long. CDR3 sequence reads: CVSGGRISNSPLHF. CDR3 sequence (DNA): TGTGTTTCCGGCGGAAGGATTTCTAATTCACCCCTCCACTTT.